The 2 T cell receptor beta chains in this list originate from one sample, sequenced in a study of CD8+ T cells in alopecia areata. Reverse transcription of extracted RNA yielded cDNA, which provided the sequencing template. Method: immunoSEQ multiplex PCR; TCRdb's copy keeps in-frame clones and lacks some. The table has about 150,000 clones, 45% to 60% seen once; the top ten hold just under 20%. The specimen was CD8+ T cells sorted from blood, collected at week 0. All receptors come from a human donor with alopecia areata.

This rearrangement joins TRBV7-9 to TRBJ1-2, with 7 bases matching TRBD1. Germline-derived CDR1 and CDR2 are SEHNR and FQNEAQ (reference sequence). There are 16 residues in the CDR3. V trimming: 5 bases; J trimming: 3 bases; junction bases outside the gene matches: 12. The CDR3 DNA sequence: TGTGCCAGCAGCCCGAGTGGGACAGCGGCCCACTATGGCTACACCTTC. It encodes CASSPSGTAAHYGYTF.

This chain joins TRBV7-6 and TRBJ2-1; maybe TRBD2 (6 bases). CDR1 is SGHVS and CDR2 is FNYEAQ in the germline V gene. CDR3 length: 14 residues. V lost 4 bases and J 0 bases, leaving 7 bases between the germline ends. CDR3 bases: TGTGCCAGCAGCTCCGGGGGCTCCTACAATGAGCAGTTCTTC. Protein: CASSSGGSYNEQFF. The full variable domain, with the rest looked up from reference TRBV7-6 and TRBJ2-1, is GAGVSQSPRYKVTKRGQDVALRCDPISGHVSLYWYRQALGQGPEFLTYFNYEAQQDKSGLPNDRFSAERPEGSISTLTIQRTEQRDSAMYRCASSSGGSYNEQFFGPGTRLTVL.